Listed below are T cell receptor delta chains from one sample, sequenced in a study of gamma-delta chains in newborns, infants, children. TCRdb re-called the reads with CATT. The table shows some 4,200 delta-chain clones, with approximately 2% occurring only once. Sequenced input: blood. These receptors came from a child who was a newborn, infant or young child, either healthy, febrile or measles-vaccinated (not recorded which). Both conserved end residues are part of each CDR3. The D gene is left open where the match is weak. Clone size, where shown, is once, few, many, or a class for clones that have expanded.

>TRDJ2|15|TRDD3|medium-sized|TRDV3
CAFRTGGYVTAQLFF
TGTGCCTTTCGTACTGGGGGATACGTGACAGCACAACTCTTCTTT
>TRDJ3|18|NA|NA|TRDV2
CACDHAGASSWDTRQMFF
TGTGCCTGTGATCACGCGGGGGCAAGCTCCTGGGACACCCGACAGATGTTTTTC
>TRDJ3|19|TRDD3|NA|TRDV2
CACDSTGGPSSWDTRQMFF
TGTGCCTGTGACAGTACTGGGGGTCCGAGCTCCTGGGACACCCGACAGATGTTTTTC
>TRDJ3|19|TRDD3|once|TRDV2
CACDMAGGYATWDTRQMFF
TGTGCCTGTGACATGGCTGGGGGATACGCAACCTGGGACACCCGACAGATGTTTTTC
>TRDJ1|16|NA|NA|TRDV2
CACDSFGGPYTDKLIF
TGTGCCTGTGACTCCTTCGGGGGACCCTACACCGATAAACTCATCTTT
>TRDJ3|20|TRDD3|NA|TRDV2
CACDTVLGDTPRWDTRQMFF
TGTGCCTGTGACACCGTACTGGGGGATACGCCTCGCTGGGACACCCGACAGATGTTTTTC
>TRDJ1|15|NA|few|TRDV2
CACDTVGGTTDKLIF
TGTGCCTGTGACACCGTCGGGGGAACCACCGATAAACTCATCTTT
>TRDJ2|16|TRDD3|few|TRDV2
CACDTLGDTLTARLFF
TGTGCCTGCGACACTCTGGGGGATACTTTGACGGCACGACTCTTCTTT
>TRDJ3|18|TRDD3|NA|TRDV2
CACDILGESSWDTRQMFF
TGTGCCTGTGACATACTGGGGGAGAGCTCCTGGGACACCCGACAGATGTTTTTC
>TRDJ1|14|TRDD3|NA|TRDV2
CACDYLGDTDKLIF
TGTGCCTGTGATTACCTGGGGGACACCGATAAACTCATCTTT
>TRDJ3|19|TRDD3|NA|TRDV2
CACDLLGVPSSWDTRQMFF
TGTGCCTGTGACTTACTGGGGGTCCCGAGCTCCTGGGACACCCGACAGATGTTTTTC
>TRDJ1|15|TRDD2|NA|TRDV1
CALISYPSYTDKLIF
TGTGCTCTGATTTCCTACCCCTCTTACACCGATAAACTCATCTTT
>TRDJ3|19|TRDD3|few|TRDV2
CACDGVLGDSSWDTRQMFF
TGTGCCTGTGACGGCGTACTGGGGGATAGCTCCTGGGACACCCGACAGATGTTTTTC
>TRDJ3|20|TRDD3|large|TRDV2
CACDTLPTGGYSWDTRQMFF
TGTGCCTGTGACACCCTACCTACTGGGGGATACTCCTGGGACACCCGACAGATGTTTTTC
>TRDJ3|19|TRDD3|NA|TRDV2
CACDEGYAISSWDTRQMFF
TGTGCCTGTGACGAAGGATACGCCATAAGCTCCTGGGACACCCGACAGATGTTTTTC
>TRDJ3|19|TRDD3|NA|TRDV2
CACDALGDPLSWDTRQMFF
TGTGCCTGTGACGCGTTGGGGGACCCACTCTCCTGGGACACCCGACAGATGTTTTTC
>TRDJ2|14|TRDD3|few|TRDV2
CACDTWGDTAQLFF
TGTGCCTGTGACACCTGGGGGGATACAGCACAACTCTTCTTT
>TRDJ2|16|TRDD3|few|TRDV2
CACDTLGEALTAQLFF
TGTGCCTGTGACACCCTGGGGGAAGCTTTGACAGCACAACTCTTCTTT
>TRDJ1|15|NA|NA|TRDV2
CACDTWGIVGDKLIF
TGTGCCTGTGACACCTGGGGAATAGTCGGCGATAAACTCATCTTT
>TRDJ1|15|NA|NA|TRDV1
CALGELRPYTDKLIF
TGTGCTCTTGGGGAACTTAGGCCGTACACCGATAAACTCATCTTT
>TRDJ3|15|TRDD3|few|TRDV2
CACGTGYWDTRQTFF
TGTGCCTGTGGCACGGGATACTGGGACACCCGACAGACGTTTTTC
>TRDJ3|18|TRDD3|few|TRDV2
CACDTGGYRSWDTRQMFF
TGTGCCTGTGACACCGGGGGATACAGGTCCTGGGACACCCGACAGATGTTTTTC
>TRDJ3|17|NA|NA|TRDV2
CACDTVLFSWDTRQMFF
TGTGCCTGTGACACCGTACTGTTCTCCTGGGACACCCGACAGATGTTTTTC
>TRDJ3|19|TRDD3|once|TRDV2
CACDTAAGGYSWDTRQMFF
TGTGCCTGTGACACCGCCGCCGGGGGATACTCCTGGGACACCCGACAGATGTTTTTC
>TRDJ3|20|TRDD3|few|TRDV2
CACDSTGGSPSSWDTRQMFF
TGTGCCTGTGACAGTACTGGGGGATCCCCCAGCTCCTGGGACACCCGACAGATGTTTTTC
>TRDJ3|21|TRDD3|large|TRDV2
CACDPLLGDTPSSWDTRQMFF
TGTGCCTGTGACCCATTACTGGGGGATACGCCGAGCTCCTGGGACACCCGACAGATGTTTTTC
>TRDJ3|18|TRDD3|NA|TRDV2
CACDTGGYRTWDTRQMFF
TGCGCCTGTGACACCGGGGGATACAGGACCTGGGACACCCGACAGATGTTTTTC
>TRDJ1|15|NA|few|TRDV2
CACDTVGAYTDKLIF
TGTGCCTGTGACACCGTGGGGGCTTACACCGATAAGCTCATCTTT
>TRDJ2|15|TRDD3|few|TRDV2
CACDTLGDTTAQLFF
TGTGCCTGTGACACCCTGGGGGATACTACAGCACAACTCTTCTTT
>TRDJ1|15|NA|few|TRDV2
CACDTIGNRADKLIF
TGCGCCTGTGACACCATCGGGAACCGGGCCGATAAACTCATCTTT
>TRDJ3|17|TRDD3|few|TRDV2
CACDTWGIGRDTRQMFF
TGTGCCTGTGACACGTGGGGGATAGGCCGGGACACCCGACAGATGTTTTTC
>TRDJ3|22|TRDD3|few|TRDV2
CACDTEWTGGYFSSWDTRQMFF
TGTGCCTGTGACACCGAGTGGACTGGGGGATACTTCAGCTCCTGGGACACCCGGCAGATGTTCTTC
>TRDJ2|17|TRDD3|NA|TRDV2
CACDTVEWGTLTAQLFF
TGTGCCTGTGACACCGTTGAATGGGGGACGTTGACAGCACAACTCTTCTTT
>TRDJ1|25|NA|NA|TRAV29/DV5
CSVLLCSKRGFPHTGDTRRSDKLIF
NA
>TRDJ3|22|TRDD3|NA|TRDV2
CACDTGYWGPHNSSWDTRQMFF
TGTGCCTGTGACACCGGCTACTGGGGACCACACAATAGCTCCTGGGACACCCGACAGATGTTTTTC
>TRDJ3|18|TRDD3|few|TRDV2
CACDTTGGYSWDTRQMFF
TGTGCCTGTGACACCACTGGGGGATACTCCTGGGACACCCGACAGATGTTTTTC
>TRDJ2|20|TRDD3|NA|TRDV1
CALGDHWPGGYSVVVAQLFF
TGTGCTCTTGGGGATCACTGGCCTGGGGGATACTCGGTGGTGGTAGCACAACTCTTCTTT
>TRDJ2|18|TRDD3|NA|TRDV2
CACDTLLGAPSLTAQLFF
TGTGCCTGTGACACCTTACTGGGGGCCCCTTCGTTGACAGCACAACTCTTCTTT